What follows are 17 T cell receptor beta chains derived from one specimen sequenced in a study of beta chain features in type 1 diabetes. Whole-study findings and limits: Shorter TCRB CDR3s, moderately but significantly so, were found in Type 1 diabetes patients in all four CD4+ subsets.

Since all of the isolated RNA was reverse transcribed, expressed TCRB transcripts were what got sequenced. Method: immunoSEQ multiplex PCR; TCRdb's copy keeps in-frame clones and lacks some. Here the sample spans approximately 270,000 clones, roughly an eighth being singletons. No antigen has been assigned to these receptors. The sequencing input was naive CD4+ T cells from blood. These receptors all stem from a man aged 25 to 40 with type 1 diabetes.

V is TRBV7-2 and J is TRBJ2-7; 7 positions match TRBD1. V gave up 5 bases and J gave up 4 bases; unmatched junction bases: 11. CDR3 length: 15 amino acids. Per the germline V gene, CDR1 is SGHTA and CDR2 is FQGNSA. CDR3 sequence (DNA): TGTGCCAGCAGCCTACAGGGGTCTAACTTATACGAGCAGTACTTC. It translates to CASSLQGSNLYEQYF.

This clone has more than one count but fewer than ten. The genes are TRBV11-3 and TRBJ1-1; D is uncertain. CDR1 SGHNT and CDR2 YENEEA come from the germline V gene. The V gene lost 3 bases and the J gene lost 0 bases, with 8 bases spanning the gap. There are 14 residues in the CDR3. The CDR3 protein is CASSFAQVNTEAFF. CDR3 coding DNA: TGTGCCAGCAGCTTCGCTCAGGTGAACACTGAAGCTTTCTTT.

This clone was picked up a small number of times. V gene TRBV7-8 combines with J gene TRBJ1-5, with a weak D call TRBD1 (6 bases). The CDR3 spans 15 residues. Trimming removed 4 bases from V and 2 bases from J, with 12 bases in between. Germline CDR1 is SGHVS and CDR2 is FQNEAQ. The CDR3 DNA reads as TGTGCCAGCAGCTGGTTCTCAGGGGGCAATCAGCCCCAGCATTTT. Amino acid sequence: CASSWFSGGNQPQHF.

There are a few counts of this clone. The chain joins TRBV5-8 to TRBJ2-7; TRBD1 matches at 10 bases. V dropped 4 bases and J dropped 3; count of bases not matched to a gene: 4. This CDR3 has 14 amino acids. In germline, CDR1 is SGHTS, CDR2 YDEGEE. Here the CDR3 DNA reads TGTGCCAGCAGCGAGAGGACAGGGGGCTACGAGCAGTACTTC. Amino acids: CASSERTGGYEQYF.

This sequence joins TRBV7-3 and TRBJ2-1; D is uncertain. The CDR3 consists of 13 residues. V was cut by 6 bases and J by 1 base, with 7 bases left in between. The germline V gene encodes CDR1 SGHTA and CDR2 FQGTGA. The DNA of the CDR3 is TGTGCCAGCAGTGCAACTTCCTACAATGAGCAGTTCTTC. It encodes CASSATSYNEQFF.

This clone was seen only a few times. V is TRBV11-2 and J is TRBJ2-3; D unclear. Germline CDR1 reads SGHAT; CDR2 reads FQNNGV. The V and J ends lost 5 bases and 1 base respectively, with 7 bases between them. This CDR3 comprises 13 residues. The DNA of the CDR3 is TGTGCCAGCAGCAATAGCCGCACAGATACGCAGTATTTT. Translation: CASSNSRTDTQYF.

In this sample, this clone turned up once. The chain has TRBV25-1 and TRBJ2-5, with D uncertain. This CDR3 is 14 amino acids long. V was pared by 8 bases and J by 1 base, with 14 bases between. Germline loops: CDR1 MGHDK, CDR2 SYGVNS. The CDR3 sequence: CASVSQATQETQYF. As DNA, the CDR3 is TGTGCCAGCGTCTCCCAGGCGACCCAAGAGACCCAGTACTTC.

This clone was counted at least ten times. The genes are TRBV23-1 and TRBJ2-6; D is unresolved. TRBV23-1 has ORF status, its function being uncertain. The CDR3 extends over 10 amino acids. Trimming cost V 6 bases and J 15 bases, with 9 bases left between them. The CDR3 loop is CASSERGLTF. CDR3 sequence (DNA): TGCGCCAGCAGCGAACGAGGCCTGACTTTC.

The rearrangement joins TRBV7-9 to TRBJ2-1, with 9 bases lining up with TRBD1. Trimming took 7 bases from V and 9 from J; bases not matched to a gene: 10. The length of the CDR3 is 14 residues. Germline-derived CDR1 and CDR2 are SEHNR and FQNEAQ (reference sequence). The CDR3 DNA reads as TGTGCCAGCACGACGCGGGACAGGGCCTTTGAGCAGTTCTTC. This gives the protein CASTTRDRAFEQFF.

This clone was seen a handful of times. V is TRBV12-5 and J is TRBJ1-2; D gene unclear. The V end lost 1 base, the J end lost 8 bases, and 8 bases lay between the germline ends. Germline V gene data show CDR1 as LGHNT and CDR2 as FRNRAP. The CDR3 has 12 amino acids. The CDR3 DNA follows: TGTGCTAGTGGTTTGGAGAGTCGGGGCTACACCTTC. This sequence encodes CASGLESRGYTF.

J is TRBJ2-4 and V is TRBV9; 8 bases match TRBD1. V was clipped by 6 bases and J by 3 bases; unmatched bases: 5. CDR1 is SGDLS and CDR2 is YYNGEE in the germline V gene. This CDR3 region has 14 residues. The CDR3 spells CASTPGQDKNIQYF. As DNA, the CDR3 is TGTGCCAGCACCCCGGGACAGGACAAAAACATTCAGTACTTC.

This clone was detected a few times. The chain carries TRBV7-2 and TRBJ1-1; TRBD1 matches at 9 bases. Germline CDR1 is SGHTA and CDR2 is FQGNSA. The trim removed 8 bases at V and 3 bases at J, leaving 7 bases unmatched. The CDR3 loop spans 14 amino acids. The CDR3 nucleotides read TGTGCCAGCGGACCGGGACAGGGACACACTGAAGCTTTCTTT. It codes for CASGPGQGHTEAFF.

This clone occurred a few times. This rearrangement joins TRBV6-1 to TRBJ2-6, with D perhaps TRBD1 (6 bases). The CDR3 runs 16 residues. The ends were cut back, 1 base at V and 5 bases at J, with 12 bases in the middle. The germline CDR1 and CDR2 sequences are MNHNS and SASEGT. The CDR3 DNA sequence: TGTGCCAGCAGTGAAGGGACAGCCATTTGGGCCAACGTCCTGACTTTC. It codes for CASSEGTAIWANVLTF.

The J gene is TRBJ2-7, the V gene TRBV7-2; 8 bases are shared with TRBD2. V lost 4 bases and J lost 3; bases outside the gene matches: 5. This CDR3 spans 14 amino acids. The germline V gene encodes CDR1 SGHTA and CDR2 FQGNSA. CDR3 bases: TGTGCCAGCAGCTCTGGAAGCGGGAGCTACGAGCAGTACTTC. Its translation is CASSSGSGSYEQYF. Full variable domain (remainder filled in from reference TRBV7-2 and TRBJ2-7): GAGVSQSPSNKVTEKGKDVELRCDPISGHTALYWYRQSLGQGLEFLIYFQGNSAPDKSGLPSDRFSAERTGGSVSTLTIQRTQQEDSAVYLCASSSGSGSYEQYFGPGTRLTVT.

J is TRBJ2-1 and V is TRBV25-1; a possible D gene is TRBD1 (5 bases). Per germline, CDR1 MGHDK and CDR2 SYGVNS. The CDR3 extends over 16 amino acids. The ends were cut back, 3 bases at V and 3 bases at J, with 15 bases in the middle. The CDR3 is CASSDPGQGFYNEQFF. CDR3 DNA sequence: TGTGCCAGCAGTGACCCCGGCCAGGGATTCTACAATGAGCAGTTCTTC.

The rearrangement joins TRBV28 to TRBJ1-2, with D possibly matching TRBD1 (6 bases). Germline V gene lookup returns CDR1 MDHEN and CDR2 SYDVKM. The CDR3 length is 13 residues. V dropped 6 bases and J dropped 8 bases, with 16 bases sitting between them. In DNA, the CDR3 is TGTGCCAGCAGCTCCCTGACGACAGGAGGCTACACCTTC. Translated, it gives CASSSLTTGGYTF.

CDR3 nucleotides: TGTGCCAGCAGCGTTGAGTTTGGATGGGACACGGGTAGCTACACCTTC. It encodes CASSVEFGWDTGSYTF. The chain joins TRBV9 to TRBJ1-2, with D possibly matching TRBD1 (6 bases). The CDR3 is 16 residues long. Germline V gene lookup returns CDR1 SGDLS and CDR2 YYNGEE. V dropped 2 bases and J dropped 9 bases, with 23 bases sitting between them.